This T cell receptor (beta chain) was obtained from a study of siplizumab effects on memory and regulatory T cells. Points from the study as a whole: Sequences below about 10^-5 frequency were poorly captured. As a result, only a minor fraction of alloreactive clones mapped to unstimulated subsets. Confirmation that proliferating Tregs from siplizumab cultures had suppressive function was not obtained.

Turning to this clone: The antigen is undetermined.

J lost 6 bases, V lost 7 bases, and 16 bases had no gene match. Per the germline V gene, CDR1 is SGDLS and CDR2 is YYNGEE. This CDR3 comprises 17 residues. The method was immunoSEQ multiplex PCR; TCRdb's version includes in-frame clones alone and lacks a portion of them. The data show more than 90,000 clones, with 85% to 95% seen just once and 1% to 1.5% held by the top ten. Sequencing input: non-Treg CD4+ T cells sorted from blood. The receptor's source is a human donor in good health. The J gene is TRBJ2-2, the V gene TRBV9; 9 positions match TRBD2. The DNA for the CDR3 is TGTGCCAGCCGGCCGTCTGGGCTAGCGGGATGGGCCGGGGAGCTGTTTTTT. Its translation is CASRPSGLAGWAGELFF. Based on the CDR3 plus reference TRBV9 and TRBJ2-2, the full variable domain is DSGVTQTPKHLITATGQRVTLRCSPRSGDLSVYWYQQSLDQGLQFLIQYYNGEERAKGNILERFSAQQFPDLHSELNLSSLELGDSALYFCASRPSGLAGWAGELFFGEGSRLTVL.